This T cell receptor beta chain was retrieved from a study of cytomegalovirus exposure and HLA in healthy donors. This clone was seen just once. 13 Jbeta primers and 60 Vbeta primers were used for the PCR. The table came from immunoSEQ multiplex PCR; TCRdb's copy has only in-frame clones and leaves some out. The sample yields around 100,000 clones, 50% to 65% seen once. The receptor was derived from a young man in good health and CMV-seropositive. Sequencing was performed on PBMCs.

The CDR3 DNA reads as TGTGCCAGTAGTATAGGTTTCAGGGGTAATTCACCCCTCCACTTT. As protein: CASSIGFRGNSPLHF. The chain is built from TRBV19 and TRBJ1-6; D may be TRBD1 (6 bases). Per the germline V gene, CDR1 is LNHDA and CDR2 is SQIVND (reference sequence). Trimming left V 1 base short and J 6 bases short, with 10 bases between. The CDR3 sequence is 15 residues long.